The rows below give T cell receptor beta chains drawn from one sample of a study of T cell responses to AZD1222 COVID-19 vaccine. Profiled with immunoSEQ multiplex PCR; TCRdb holds only in-frame clones, not every one. The sample has about 66,000 clones, 88% seen once. The sample consisted of peripheral blood, taken 28 days after the second dose of the MenACWY control vaccine. These receptors came from an adult who received the MenACWY meningococcal vaccine as a control. CDR3s include the opening cysteine and the closing phenylalanine or tryptophan. The D gene is left open where the match is weak. Expanded clones are given a class, and other clones once, few, many or no size at all.

v_call: TRBV27
d_call: -
j_call: TRBJ2-7
clone_size: -
cdr3_nt: TGTGCCAGCAGTTTATTAATTTCCCACGAGCAGTACTTC
cdr3_aa: CASSLLISHEQYF

v_call: TRBV4-1
d_call: TRBD2
j_call: TRBJ2-2
clone_size: -
cdr3_nt: TGCGCCAGCAGCCAAGAACTCAGACTAGCGGTAATCGGGGAGCTGTTTTTT
cdr3_aa: CASSQELRLAVIGELFF

v_call: TRBV19
d_call: -
j_call: TRBJ2-1
clone_size: -
cdr3_nt: TGTGCCAGTAGTACCAGCCCAAACACCGGATACAATGAGCAGTTCTTC
cdr3_aa: CASSTSPNTGYNEQFF

v_call: TRBV6-5
d_call: TRBD2
j_call: TRBJ2-5
clone_size: -
cdr3_nt: TGTGCCAGCAGTTCTAGCGGGAGGGCCGAAGAGACCCAGTACTTC
cdr3_aa: CASSSSGRAEETQYF

v_call: TRBV10-3
d_call: -
j_call: TRBJ1-3
clone_size: -
cdr3_nt: TGTGCCATCAGTGAGCCGAGCGTCGGGGTTCGCTCTGGAAACACCATATATTTT
cdr3_aa: CAISEPSVGVRSGNTIYF

v_call: TRBV7-8
d_call: -
j_call: TRBJ2-7
clone_size: -
cdr3_nt: TGTGCCAGCAGCCTCGGGGCAGGCCTGTTCTACGAGCAGTACTTC
cdr3_aa: CASSLGAGLFYEQYF

v_call: TRBV7-8
d_call: -
j_call: TRBJ2-2
clone_size: once
cdr3_nt: TGTGGGGCGAGGGAGGACACCGGGGAGCTGTTTTTT
cdr3_aa: CGAREDTGELFF

v_call: TRBV9
d_call: -
j_call: TRBJ1-1
clone_size: -
cdr3_nt: TGTGCCAGCAGCGCTACAGGGAGGAGAACTGAAGCTTTCTTT
cdr3_aa: CASSATGRRTEAFF

v_call: TRBV3-1/TRBV3-2
d_call: -
j_call: TRBJ1-2
clone_size: -
cdr3_nt: TGTGCCAGCAGCCAAGGGAGAATCCTTAACTATGGCTACACCTTC
cdr3_aa: CASSQGRILNYGYTF

v_call: TRBV18
d_call: -
j_call: TRBJ1-1
clone_size: -
cdr3_nt: TGTGCCAGCTCCCCATCTCAGGAAGGTTGGGCTTTCTTT
cdr3_aa: CASSPSQEGWAFF

v_call: TRBV19
d_call: TRBD1
j_call: TRBJ2-2
clone_size: -
cdr3_nt: TGTGCCAGTAGTATCAGACCAGGGGGAATCACCGGGGAGCTGTTTTTT
cdr3_aa: CASSIRPGGITGELFF

v_call: TRBV2
d_call: TRBD1
j_call: TRBJ1-1
clone_size: -
cdr3_nt: TGTGCCAGCAACTTAGACAGGGCGAACACTGAAGCTTTCTTT
cdr3_aa: CASNLDRANTEAFF

v_call: TRBV5-1
d_call: -
j_call: TRBJ2-7
clone_size: -
cdr3_nt: TGCGCCAGCACCCCAGGGACCGGTAGGGAGCAGTACTTC
cdr3_aa: CASTPGTGREQYF

v_call: TRBV28
d_call: TRBD1
j_call: TRBJ1-6
clone_size: -
cdr3_nt: TGTGCCAGCGCCGGGACAGGGACTTCCTATAATTCACCCCTCCACTTT
cdr3_aa: CASAGTGTSYNSPLHF

v_call: TRBV6-5
d_call: -
j_call: TRBJ1-4
clone_size: -
cdr3_nt: TGTGCCAGCAGTTACTCGTCCACTAATGAAAAACTGTTTTTT
cdr3_aa: CASSYSSTNEKLFF

v_call: TRBV5-4
d_call: -
j_call: TRBJ2-1
clone_size: -
cdr3_nt: TGTGCCAGCAGCTTGGCGCTGACTACCCAAGATGAGCAGTTCTTC
cdr3_aa: CASSLALTTQDEQFF

v_call: TRBV19
d_call: -
j_call: TRBJ2-7
clone_size: once
cdr3_nt: TGTGCCAGTACCCCACGGAAGGCGTCCCTCTACGAGCAGTACTTC
cdr3_aa: CASTPRKASLYEQYF

v_call: TRBV15
d_call: TRBD1
j_call: TRBJ2-1
clone_size: few
cdr3_nt: TGTGCCACCAGCAGGACGACAGGGGTGTACAATGAGCAGTTCTTC
cdr3_aa: CATSRTTGVYNEQFF

v_call: TRBV2
d_call: -
j_call: TRBJ1-2
clone_size: once
cdr3_nt: TGTGCCAGCACCTGGACAGCGAGGTACTATGGCTACACCTTC
cdr3_aa: CASTWTARYYGYTF

v_call: TRBV7-6
d_call: -
j_call: TRBJ1-3
clone_size: -
cdr3_nt: TGTGCCAGCAGCTCCCCTTATTCCTCTGGAAACACCATATATTTT
cdr3_aa: CASSSPYSSGNTIYF

v_call: TRBV7-3
d_call: TRBD2
j_call: TRBJ2-1
clone_size: -
cdr3_nt: TGTGCCAGCAGCTCCCTTGGGCGGGGGGACAATGAGCAGTTCTTC
cdr3_aa: CASSSLGRGDNEQFF

v_call: TRBV12-5
d_call: -
j_call: TRBJ1-1
clone_size: -
cdr3_nt: TGTGCTAGTGGTTTGGGGAGGGGAGTGGGGAACACTGAAGCTTTCTTT
cdr3_aa: CASGLGRGVGNTEAFF

v_call: TRBV13
d_call: -
j_call: TRBJ1-6
clone_size: -
cdr3_nt: TGTGCCAGCAGGGAGAGCTCCTATAATTCACCCCTCCACTTT
cdr3_aa: CASRESSYNSPLHF

v_call: TRBV27
d_call: TRBD1
j_call: TRBJ1-6
clone_size: -
cdr3_nt: TGTGCCAGCAGTAGCATCGGGACAGAACTCCACTTT
cdr3_aa: CASSSIGTELHF

v_call: TRBV7-9
d_call: -
j_call: TRBJ1-6
clone_size: -
cdr3_nt: TGTGCCAGCAGTCATGATAATTCACCCCTCCACTTT
cdr3_aa: CASSHDNSPLHF

v_call: TRBV27
d_call: -
j_call: TRBJ1-1
clone_size: -
cdr3_nt: TGTGCCAGCAGCCGCCGGGGGGACATGAACACTGAAGCTTTCTTT
cdr3_aa: CASSRRGDMNTEAFF

v_call: TRBV28
d_call: -
j_call: TRBJ1-3
clone_size: few
cdr3_nt: TGTGCCAGCAGAACCGGGCTATTCTCTGGAAACACCATATATTTT
cdr3_aa: CASRTGLFSGNTIYF

v_call: TRBV18
d_call: -
j_call: TRBJ2-7
clone_size: few
cdr3_nt: TGTGCCAGCTCACCATCGGGAAGAGGTGATGAGCAGTACTTC
cdr3_aa: CASSPSGRGDEQYF

v_call: TRBV7-8
d_call: TRBD1
j_call: TRBJ1-5
clone_size: -
cdr3_nt: TGTGCCAGCAGCTTTGACAGGGACAATCAGCCCCAGCATTTT
cdr3_aa: CASSFDRDNQPQHF